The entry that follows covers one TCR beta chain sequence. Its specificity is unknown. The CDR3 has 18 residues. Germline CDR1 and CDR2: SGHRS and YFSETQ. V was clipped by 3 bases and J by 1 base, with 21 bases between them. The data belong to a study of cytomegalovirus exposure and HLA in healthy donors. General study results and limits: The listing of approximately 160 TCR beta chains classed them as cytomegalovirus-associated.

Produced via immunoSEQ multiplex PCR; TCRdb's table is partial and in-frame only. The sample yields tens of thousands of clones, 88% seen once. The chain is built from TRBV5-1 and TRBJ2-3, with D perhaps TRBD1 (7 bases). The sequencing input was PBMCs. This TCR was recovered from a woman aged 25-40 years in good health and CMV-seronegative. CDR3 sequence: CASSSRTMDRYGTDTQYF. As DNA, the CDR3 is TGCGCCAGCAGCTCCCGGACTATGGACAGGTATGGCACAGATACGCAGTATTTT.